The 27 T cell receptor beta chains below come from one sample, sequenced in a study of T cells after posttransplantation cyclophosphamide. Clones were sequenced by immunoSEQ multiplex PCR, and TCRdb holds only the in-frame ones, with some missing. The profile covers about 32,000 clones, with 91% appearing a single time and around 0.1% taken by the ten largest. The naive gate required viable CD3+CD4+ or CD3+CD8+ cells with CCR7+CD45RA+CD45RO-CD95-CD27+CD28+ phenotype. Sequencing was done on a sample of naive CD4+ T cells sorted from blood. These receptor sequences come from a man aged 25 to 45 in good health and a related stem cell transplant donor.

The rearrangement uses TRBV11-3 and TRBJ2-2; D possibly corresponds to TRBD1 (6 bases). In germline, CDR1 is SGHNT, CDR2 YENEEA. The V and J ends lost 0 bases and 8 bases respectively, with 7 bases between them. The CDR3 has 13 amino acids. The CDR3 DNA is TGTGCCAGCAGCTTAGATGGGACAGGGGAGCTGTTTTTT. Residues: CASSLDGTGELFF.

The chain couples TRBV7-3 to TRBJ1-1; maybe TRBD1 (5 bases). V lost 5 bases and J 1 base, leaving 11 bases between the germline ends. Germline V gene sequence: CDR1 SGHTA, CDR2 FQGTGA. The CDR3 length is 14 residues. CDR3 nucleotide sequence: TGTGCCAGCAGCACAACCACAGGGAACACTGAAGCTTTCTTT. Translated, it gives CASSTTTGNTEAFF.

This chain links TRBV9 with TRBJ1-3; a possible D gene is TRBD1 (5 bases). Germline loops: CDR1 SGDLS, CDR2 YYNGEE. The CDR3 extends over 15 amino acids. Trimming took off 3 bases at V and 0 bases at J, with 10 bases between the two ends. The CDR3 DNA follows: TGTGCCAGCAGCGCCAGGGCTAGCTCTGGAAACACCATATATTTT. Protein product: CASSARASSGNTIYF.

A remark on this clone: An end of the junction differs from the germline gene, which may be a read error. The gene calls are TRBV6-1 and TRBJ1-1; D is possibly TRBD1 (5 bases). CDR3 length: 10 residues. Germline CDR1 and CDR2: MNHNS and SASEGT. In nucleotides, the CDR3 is TGTGCCAGCAGTGAATGGGGGGTCGGCTTT. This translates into CASSEWGVGF.

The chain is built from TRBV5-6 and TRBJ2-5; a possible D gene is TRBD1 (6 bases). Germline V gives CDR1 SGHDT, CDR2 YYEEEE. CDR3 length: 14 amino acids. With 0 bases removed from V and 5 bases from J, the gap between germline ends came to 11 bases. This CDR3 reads CASSLGPGVETQYF. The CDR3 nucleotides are TGTGCCAGCAGCTTGGGGCCAGGGGTGGAGACCCAGTACTTC.

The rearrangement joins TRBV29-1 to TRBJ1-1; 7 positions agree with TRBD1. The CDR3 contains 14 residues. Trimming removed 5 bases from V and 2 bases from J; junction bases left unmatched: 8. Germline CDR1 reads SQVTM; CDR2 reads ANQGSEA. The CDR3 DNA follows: TGCAGCGTTAAAGGGGGCGATAAAAACACTGAAGCTTTCTTT. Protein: CSVKGGDKNTEAFF.

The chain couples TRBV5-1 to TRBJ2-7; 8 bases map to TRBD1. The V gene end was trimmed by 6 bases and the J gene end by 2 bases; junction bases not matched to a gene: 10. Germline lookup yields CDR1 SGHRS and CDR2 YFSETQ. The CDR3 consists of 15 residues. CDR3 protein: CASTLIGTGAYEQYF. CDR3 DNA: TGCGCCAGCACCCTTATCGGGACAGGCGCCTACGAGCAGTACTTC.

The CDR3 here is CASSSLTGGTDTQYF. The CDR3 DNA is TGTGCCAGCAGTTCCTTGACAGGGGGGACAGATACGCAGTATTTT. The V and J genes are TRBV28 and TRBJ2-3, with TRBD1 matching over 9 bases. CDR1 and CDR2 (germline): MDHEN, SYDVKM. V trimming: 4 bases; J trimming: 3 bases; junction bases outside the gene matches: 5. This CDR3 contains 15 residues.

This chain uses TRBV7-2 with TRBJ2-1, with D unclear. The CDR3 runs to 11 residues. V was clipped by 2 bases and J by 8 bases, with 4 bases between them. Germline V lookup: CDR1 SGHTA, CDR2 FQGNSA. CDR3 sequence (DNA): TGTGCCAGCAGCTTACTATATGAGCAGTTCTTC. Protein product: CASSLLYEQFF.

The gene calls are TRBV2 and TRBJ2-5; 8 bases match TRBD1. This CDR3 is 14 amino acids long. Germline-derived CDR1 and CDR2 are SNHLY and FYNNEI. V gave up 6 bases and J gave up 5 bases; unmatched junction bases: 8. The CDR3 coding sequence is TGTGCCAGCAGAGGGACAGGAATTGGGGAGACCCAGTACTTC. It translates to CASRGTGIGETQYF.

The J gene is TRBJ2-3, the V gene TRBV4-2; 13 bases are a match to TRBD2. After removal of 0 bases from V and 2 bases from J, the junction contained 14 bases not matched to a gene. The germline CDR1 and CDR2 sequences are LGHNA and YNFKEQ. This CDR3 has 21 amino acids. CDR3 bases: TGTGCCAGCAGCCAAGATCCCAAGACTAGCGGGGGGATCTGGGTCACAGATACGCAGTATTTT. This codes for CASSQDPKTSGGIWVTDTQYF.

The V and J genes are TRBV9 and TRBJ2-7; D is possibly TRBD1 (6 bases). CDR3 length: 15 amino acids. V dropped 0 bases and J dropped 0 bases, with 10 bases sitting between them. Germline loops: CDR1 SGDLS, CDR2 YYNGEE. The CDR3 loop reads CASSVAGTFSYEQYF. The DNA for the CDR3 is TGTGCCAGCAGCGTAGCCGGGACATTCTCCTACGAGCAGTACTTC.

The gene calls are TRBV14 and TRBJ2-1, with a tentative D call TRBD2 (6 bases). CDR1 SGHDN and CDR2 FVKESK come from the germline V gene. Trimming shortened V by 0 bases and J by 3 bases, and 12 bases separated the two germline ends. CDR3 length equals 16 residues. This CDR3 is CASSQDLLAFYNEQFF. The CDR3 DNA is TGTGCCAGCAGCCAAGATCTACTAGCTTTCTACAATGAGCAGTTCTTC.

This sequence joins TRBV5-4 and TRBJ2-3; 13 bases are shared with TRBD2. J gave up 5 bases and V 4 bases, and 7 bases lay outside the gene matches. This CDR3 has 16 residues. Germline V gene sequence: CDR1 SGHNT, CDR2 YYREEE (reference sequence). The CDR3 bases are TGTGCCAGCAGCACGGGACTAGCGGGGTGGGGAGATACGCAGTATTTT. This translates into CASSTGLAGWGDTQYF.

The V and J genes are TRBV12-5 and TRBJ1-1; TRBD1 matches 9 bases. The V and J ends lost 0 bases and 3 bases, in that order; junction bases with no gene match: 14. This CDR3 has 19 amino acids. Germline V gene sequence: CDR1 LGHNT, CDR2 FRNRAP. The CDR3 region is CASGLVWTGRTGDHTEAFF. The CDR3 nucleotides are TGTGCTAGTGGTTTGGTATGGACCGGACGGACAGGGGATCACACTGAAGCTTTCTTT.

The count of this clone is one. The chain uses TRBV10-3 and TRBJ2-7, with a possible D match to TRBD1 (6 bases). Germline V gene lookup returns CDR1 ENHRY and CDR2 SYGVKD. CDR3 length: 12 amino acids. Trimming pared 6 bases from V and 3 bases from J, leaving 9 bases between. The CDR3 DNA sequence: TGTGCCATCAGAACAGGGAGCTACGAGCAGTACTTC. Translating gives CAIRTGSYEQYF.

The CDR3 spells CASSSLQGESYNEQFF. Here the CDR3 DNA reads TGTGCCAGCAGTTCCCTGCAGGGGGAAAGCTACAATGAGCAGTTCTTC. V usage is TRBV6-5 and J usage is TRBJ2-1; 7 positions agree with TRBD1. Germline V gene sequence: CDR1 MNHEY, CDR2 SVGAGI. V lost 4 bases to trimming and J lost 3 bases; unmatched junction nucleotides: 9. The CDR3 has 16 residues.

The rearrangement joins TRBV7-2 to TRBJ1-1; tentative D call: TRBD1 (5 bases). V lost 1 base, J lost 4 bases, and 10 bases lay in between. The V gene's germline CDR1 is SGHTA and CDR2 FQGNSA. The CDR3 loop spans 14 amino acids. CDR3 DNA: TGTGCCAGCAGCTTAGTAGGGGCATTCACTGAAGCTTTCTTT. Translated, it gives CASSLVGAFTEAFF. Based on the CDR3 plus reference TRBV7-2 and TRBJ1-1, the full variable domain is GAGVSQSPSNKVTEKGKDVELRCDPISGHTALYWYRQSLGQGLEFLIYFQGNSAPDKSGLPSDRFSAERTGGSVSTLTIQRTQQEDSAVYLCASSLVGAFTEAFFGQGTRLTVV.

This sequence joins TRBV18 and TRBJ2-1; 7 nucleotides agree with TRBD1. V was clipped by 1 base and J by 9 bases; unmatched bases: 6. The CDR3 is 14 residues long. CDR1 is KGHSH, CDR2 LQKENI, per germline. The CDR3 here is CASSPRQGVGEQFF. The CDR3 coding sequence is TGTGCCAGCTCACCACGGCAGGGGGTTGGTGAGCAGTTCTTC. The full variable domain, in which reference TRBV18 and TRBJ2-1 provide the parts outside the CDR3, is NAGVMQNPRHLVRRRGQEARLRCSPMKGHSHVYWYRQLPEEGLKFMVYLQKENIIDESGMPKERFSAEFPKEGPSILRIQQVVRGDSAAYFCASSPRQGVGEQFFGPGTRLTVL.

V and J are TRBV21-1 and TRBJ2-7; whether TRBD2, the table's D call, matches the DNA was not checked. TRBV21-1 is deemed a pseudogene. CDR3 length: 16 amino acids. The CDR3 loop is CASSKGPSGGLPEQYF. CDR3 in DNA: TGTGCCAGCAGCAAAGGGCCTAGCGGGGGCCTCCCTGAGCAGTACTTC.

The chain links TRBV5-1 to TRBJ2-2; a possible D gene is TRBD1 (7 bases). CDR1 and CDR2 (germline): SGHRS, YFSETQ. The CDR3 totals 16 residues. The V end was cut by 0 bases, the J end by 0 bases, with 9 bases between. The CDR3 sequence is CASSLAGGTNTGELFF. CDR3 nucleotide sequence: TGCGCCAGCAGCTTGGCAGGGGGGACGAACACCGGGGAGCTGTTTTTT.

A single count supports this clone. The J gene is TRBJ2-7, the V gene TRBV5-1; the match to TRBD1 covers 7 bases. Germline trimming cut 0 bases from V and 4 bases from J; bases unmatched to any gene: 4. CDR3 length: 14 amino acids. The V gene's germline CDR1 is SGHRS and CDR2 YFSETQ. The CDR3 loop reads CASSLAGRGYEQYF. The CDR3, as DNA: TGCGCCAGCAGCTTGGCGGGCAGGGGGTACGAGCAGTACTTC. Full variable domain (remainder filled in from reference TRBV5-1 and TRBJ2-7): KAGVTQTPRYLIKTRGQQVTLSCSPISGHRSVSWYQQTPGQGLQFLFEYFSETQRNKGNFPGRFSGRQFSNSRSEMNVSTLELGDSALYLCASSLAGRGYEQYFGPGTRLTVT.

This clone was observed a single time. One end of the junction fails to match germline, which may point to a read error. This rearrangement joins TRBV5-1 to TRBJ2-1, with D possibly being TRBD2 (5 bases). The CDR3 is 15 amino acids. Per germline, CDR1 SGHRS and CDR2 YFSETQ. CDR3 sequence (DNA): TGCGCCAGCACCTTGTGGCGGGTTGCCTACAATGAGCAGTTCTTC. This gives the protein CASTLWRVAYNEQFF.

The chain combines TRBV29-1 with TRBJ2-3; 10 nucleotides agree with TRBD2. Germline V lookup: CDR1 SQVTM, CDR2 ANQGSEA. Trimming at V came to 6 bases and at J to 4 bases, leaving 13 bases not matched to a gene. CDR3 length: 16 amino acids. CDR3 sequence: CSVRTLSGGAADTQYF. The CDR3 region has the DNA TGCAGCGTCCGCACCCTCAGCGGGGGGGCCGCAGATACGCAGTATTTT.

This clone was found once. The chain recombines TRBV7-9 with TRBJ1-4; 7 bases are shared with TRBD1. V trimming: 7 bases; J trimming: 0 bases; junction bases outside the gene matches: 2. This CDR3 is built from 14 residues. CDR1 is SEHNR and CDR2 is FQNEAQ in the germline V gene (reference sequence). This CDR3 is CASMGQPTNEKLFF. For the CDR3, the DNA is TGTGCCAGCATGGGACAGCCAACTAATGAAAAACTGTTTTTT. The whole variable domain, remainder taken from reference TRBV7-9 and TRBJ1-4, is DTGVSQNPRHKITKRGQNVTFRCDPISEHNRLYWYRQTLGQGPEFLTYFQNEAQLEKSRLLSDRFSAERPKGSFSTLEIQRTEQGDSAMYLCASMGQPTNEKLFFGSGTQLSVL.

The CDR3 is CASSQDNRYQGGELFF. The CDR3 DNA is TGCGCCAGCAGCCAAGATAATCGATACCAGGGCGGGGAGCTGTTTTTT. The chain joins TRBV4-3 to TRBJ2-2, with D perhaps matching TRBD1 (5 bases). This CDR3 comprises 16 residues. Trimming cost V 0 bases and J 7 bases, with 15 bases left between them. Germline CDR1 LGHNA, CDR2 YSLEER.

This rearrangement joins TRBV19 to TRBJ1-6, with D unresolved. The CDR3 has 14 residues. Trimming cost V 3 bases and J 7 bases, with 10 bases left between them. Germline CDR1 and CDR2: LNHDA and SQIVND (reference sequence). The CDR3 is CASSIPRWNSPLHF. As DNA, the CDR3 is TGTGCCAGTAGTATCCCCAGATGGAATTCACCCCTCCACTTT.